This T cell receptor beta chain was retrieved from a study of pediatric ulcerative colitis. Study-wide results and limits: A couple of rectal clonotypes were found only in ulcerative colitis patients, all of them. Ulcerative colitis patients shared more blood-rectal clones than controls.

A single count supports this clone. Its target is not known. The V end was cut by 5 bases, the J end by 5 bases, with 16 bases between. Germline V gives CDR1 MNHEY, CDR2 SMNVEV (reference sequence). The length of the CDR3 is 15 residues. TCRdb keeps only in-frame clones here, not all; method: immunoSEQ multiplex PCR. This repertoire shows tens of thousands of clones, over 70% found once; its top ten account for 1.5%. Controls: normal colonoscopy findings, no IBD within the following year. This clonotype was obtained from a boy aged 10-17 years who was a control in a study of pediatric ulcerative colitis. The material sequenced was blood. The chain combines TRBV27 with TRBJ2-1; D possibly corresponds to TRBD1 (6 bases). The CDR3 region is CASSPINRQDNEQFF. The CDR3 nucleotides are TGTGCCAGCAGTCCCATAAATCGACAGGACAATGAGCAGTTCTTC.